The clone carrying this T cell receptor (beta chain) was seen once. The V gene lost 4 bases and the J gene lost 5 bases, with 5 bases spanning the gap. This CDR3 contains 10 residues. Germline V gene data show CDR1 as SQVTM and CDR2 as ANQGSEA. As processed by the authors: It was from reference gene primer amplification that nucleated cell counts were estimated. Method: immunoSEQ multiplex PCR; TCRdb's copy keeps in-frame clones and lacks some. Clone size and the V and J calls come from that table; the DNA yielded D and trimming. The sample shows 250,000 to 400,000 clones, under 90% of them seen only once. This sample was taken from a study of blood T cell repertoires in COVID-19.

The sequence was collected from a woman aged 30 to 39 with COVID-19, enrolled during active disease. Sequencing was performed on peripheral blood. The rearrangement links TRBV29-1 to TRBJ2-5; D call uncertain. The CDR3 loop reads CSVVFETQYF. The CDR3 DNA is TGCAGCGTTGTATTTGAGACCCAGTACTTC. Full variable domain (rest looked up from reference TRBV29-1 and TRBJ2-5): SAVISQKPSRDICQRGTSLTIQCQVDSQVTMMFWYRQQPGQSLTLIATANQGSEATYESGFVIDKFPISRPNLTFSTLTVSNMSPEDSSIYLCSVVFETQYFGPGTRLLVL.